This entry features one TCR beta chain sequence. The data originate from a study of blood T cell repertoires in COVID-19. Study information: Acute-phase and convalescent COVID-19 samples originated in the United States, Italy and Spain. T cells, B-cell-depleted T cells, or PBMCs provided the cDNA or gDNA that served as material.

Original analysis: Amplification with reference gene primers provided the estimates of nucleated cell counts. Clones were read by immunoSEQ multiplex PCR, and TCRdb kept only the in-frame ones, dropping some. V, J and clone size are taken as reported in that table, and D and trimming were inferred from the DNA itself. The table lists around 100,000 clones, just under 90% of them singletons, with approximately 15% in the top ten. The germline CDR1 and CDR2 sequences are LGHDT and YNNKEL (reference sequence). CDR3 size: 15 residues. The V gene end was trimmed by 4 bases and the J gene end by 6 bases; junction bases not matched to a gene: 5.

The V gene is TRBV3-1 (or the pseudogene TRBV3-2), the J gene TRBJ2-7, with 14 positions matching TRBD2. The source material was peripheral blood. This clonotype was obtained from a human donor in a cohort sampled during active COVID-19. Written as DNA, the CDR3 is TGTGCCAGCAGCCCGACCGGGACTAGCGGGAGCGAGCAGTACTTC. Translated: CASSPTGTSGSEQYF.